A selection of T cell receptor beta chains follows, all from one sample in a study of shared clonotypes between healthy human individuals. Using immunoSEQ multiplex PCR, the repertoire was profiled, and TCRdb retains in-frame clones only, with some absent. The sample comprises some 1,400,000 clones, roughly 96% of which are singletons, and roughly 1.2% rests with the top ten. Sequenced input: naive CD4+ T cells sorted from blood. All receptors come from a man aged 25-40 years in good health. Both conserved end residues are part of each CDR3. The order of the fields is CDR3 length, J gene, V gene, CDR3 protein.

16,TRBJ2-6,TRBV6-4,CASRPTETSGANVLTF
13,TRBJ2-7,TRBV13,CASSPTGTYEQYF
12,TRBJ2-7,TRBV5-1,CASSSSTYEQYF
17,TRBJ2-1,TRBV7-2,CASSSGPSMASYNEQFF
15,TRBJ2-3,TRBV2,CASSEVRGGTDTQYF
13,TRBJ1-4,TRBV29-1,CSVEDGGDEKLFF
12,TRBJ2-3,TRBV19,CASSIPPRAQYF
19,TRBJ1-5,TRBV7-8,CASSLIPGQGGVRNQPQHF
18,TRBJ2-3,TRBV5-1,CASSLGGLAGGGPDTQYF
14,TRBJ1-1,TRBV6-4,CASKPGQGNTEAFF
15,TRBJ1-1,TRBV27,CASSKEGIPNTEAFF
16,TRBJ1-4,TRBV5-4,CASSPKPTGGVEKLFF
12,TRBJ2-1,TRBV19,CATQSGGNEQFF
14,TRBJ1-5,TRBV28,CASSSRTGVGPQHF
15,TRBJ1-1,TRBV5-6,CASSLVPLGNTEAFF
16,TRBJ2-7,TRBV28,CASTPRGSGTAYEQYF
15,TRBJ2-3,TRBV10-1,CASRPTSGSGDTQYF
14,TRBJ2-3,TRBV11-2,CASSLRPFLDTQYF
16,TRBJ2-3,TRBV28,CASTLMGRRAADTQYF
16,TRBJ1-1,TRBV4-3,CASSHLTGTANTEAFF
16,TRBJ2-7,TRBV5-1,CASSPRGALGSYEQYF
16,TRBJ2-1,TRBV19,CASRRDWGRTYNEQFF